This record concerns one T cell receptor (beta chain) sequence. Per the original data handling: It was from reference gene primer amplification that nucleated cell counts were estimated. Assay: immunoSEQ multiplex PCR; the TCRdb copy retains only in-frame clones and omits some. The DNA gave D and trimming, while V, J and clone size come from that table. The sample has 350,000 or so clones, about 89% seen once. The V gene's germline CDR1 is LGHDT and CDR2 YNNKEL (reference sequence). The CDR3 is made up of 12 amino acids. V lost 4 bases to trimming and J lost 4 bases, with 7 bases between them. The data are from a study of blood T cell repertoires in COVID-19. Study-wide context: Samples of COVID-19 (acute and convalescent) were obtained from the United States, Italy and Spain. T cells, B-cell-depleted T cells, or PBMCs provided the cDNA or gDNA that served as material.

This clonotype was sampled from a woman under 40 with COVID-19, enrolled during active disease. The specimen sequenced was peripheral blood. V is TRBV3-1 (or the pseudogene TRBV3-2) and J is TRBJ1-2; D perhaps matches TRBD1 (6 bases). The CDR3 loop is CASSLDSYGYTF. The DNA for the CDR3 is TGTGCCAGCAGCCTGGACAGCTATGGCTACACCTTC.